The clone carrying this T cell receptor beta chain has just one count. As originally analysed: Quantification of nucleated cells was approximated via reference gene primer amplification. The repertoire was sequenced with immunoSEQ multiplex PCR; TCRdb's copy has only in-frame clones and lacks some. The V and J calls and clone size were taken over from that table, and D and trimming were inferred from the DNA. Among under 200,000 clones listed, 70% to 80% were seen once. Trimming removed 8 bases at V and 3 bases at J, with 14 bases between. This CDR3 has 14 amino acids. CDR1 and CDR2 from the germline V gene are SEHNR and FQNEAQ (reference sequence). Patients in Seattle were enrolled during active infection, then followed longitudinally. This record comes from a study of blood T cell repertoires in COVID-19.

The V and J genes are TRBV7-9 and TRBJ1-5; possible D gene TRBD1, 5 bases. The receptor's source is a middle-aged woman with COVID-19, enrolled during active disease. Material for sequencing was peripheral blood. The CDR3 protein is CASGSQGLNQPQHF. CDR3 DNA: TGTGCCAGCGGGTCTCAGGGCCTCAATCAGCCCCAGCATTTT.